These 21 T cell receptor beta chains originate from one sample sequenced in a study of blood T cell repertoires in COVID-19. The repertoire was sequenced with immunoSEQ multiplex PCR; TCRdb's copy has only in-frame clones and lacks some. The sample records fewer than 90,000 clones, roughly 81% being singletons. Material: peripheral blood. The source is a man between 65 and 85 years old with acute or convalescent COVID-19.

The genes are TRBV6-5 and TRBJ2-1, with 10 bases matching TRBD2. The CDR3 contains 15 residues. V shed 4 bases and J 9 bases; nucleotides not matched to a gene: 9. Germline CDR1 MNHEY, CDR2 SVGAGI. The DNA for the CDR3 is TGTGCCAGCAGTTTTCCTCGAGCGGGAGGGGTTGAGCAGTTCTTC. Its translation: CASSFPRAGGVEQFF.

This chain joins TRBV4-1 and TRBJ2-7, with TRBD2 identical over 12 bases. This CDR3 comprises 16 residues. Germline CDR1 MGHRA, CDR2 YSYEKL. With V trimmed by 3 bases and J by 0 bases, 3 bases remained unmatched. The CDR3: CASSQTSGSSSYEQYF. The CDR3 DNA is TGCGCCAGCAGCCAGACTAGCGGGAGTAGCTCCTACGAGCAGTACTTC.

The chain joins TRBV18 to TRBJ1-2, with TRBD1 matching 9 bases. The junction had 11 bases not matched to a gene; V was cut back by 2 bases and J by 4 bases. Germline-derived CDR1 and CDR2 are KGHSH and LQKENI. There are 17 residues in the CDR3. In nucleotides, the CDR3 is TGTGCCAGCTCACCAGTGGGTCCGTCGACAGGGGGCTATGGCTACACCTTC. Protein sequence: CASSPVGPSTGGYGYTF.

The chain couples TRBV7-3 to TRBJ2-3; D gene ambiguous. Germline V lookup: CDR1 SGHTA, CDR2 FQGTGA. V was trimmed by 4 bases and J by 10 bases, leaving 15 bases between them. This CDR3 region has 13 residues. CDR3 DNA: TGTGCCAGCAGCTCCCGCCCGGAGCGAGCGCAGTATTTT. The encoded protein is CASSSRPERAQYF.

DNA of the CDR3: TGTGCCAGCAGTGAAGCGCGAATTTTGGGCAAAAAGAACACTGAAGCTTTCTTT. Translated, it gives CASSEARILGKKNTEAFF. V gene TRBV6-1 combines with J gene TRBJ1-1, with D uncertain. The CDR3 is made up of 18 amino acids. The germline V and J ends were trimmed by 0 bases and 1 base, with 18 bases remaining between them. The V gene's germline CDR1 is MNHNS and CDR2 SASEGT.

The rearrangement uses TRBV15 and TRBJ1-5; a possible D gene is TRBD1 (5 bases). The CDR3 sequence is 14 residues long. Germline-derived CDR1 and CDR2 are LNHNV and YYDKDF (reference sequence). V lost 3 bases to trimming and J lost 6 bases, with 12 bases between them. The CDR3: CATSSRGGGQPQHF. The CDR3 nucleotides read TGTGCCACCAGCAGTCGGGGGGGTGGTCAGCCCCAGCATTTT.

V is TRBV5-6 and J is TRBJ2-3; TRBD2 aligns across 7 bases. CDR1 is SGHDT, CDR2 YYEEEE, per germline. This CDR3 has 16 amino acids. The V and J ends lost 0 bases and 3 bases, in that order; junction bases with no gene match: 7. The CDR3 sequence is CASSLAWGGGTDTQYF. The CDR3 DNA reads as TGTGCCAGCAGCTTGGCCTGGGGGGGTGGAACAGATACGCAGTATTTT.

The genes are TRBV6-5 and TRBJ1-1; D may be TRBD1 (5 bases). The V and J ends lost 2 bases and 0 bases respectively, with 7 bases between them. CDR1 and CDR2 from the germline V gene are MNHEY and SVGAGI. The CDR3 consists of 14 residues. The CDR3 DNA reads as TGTGCCAGCAGTTACCAGGGTATGAACACTGAAGCTTTCTTT. Translating gives CASSYQGMNTEAFF.

J is TRBJ1-2 and V is TRBV18, with D unresolved. The ends were cut back, 5 bases at V and 12 bases at J, with 16 bases in the middle. This CDR3 region has 12 residues. Germline V gives CDR1 KGHSH, CDR2 LQKENI. Here the CDR3 DNA reads TGTGCCAGCTCATCGGACCGGGGTATGCACACCTTC. Its protein is CASSSDRGMHTF.

The chain has TRBV12-5 and TRBJ1-1; 7 bases agree with TRBD1. The CDR3 is 16 amino acids. With 3 bases clipped from V and 4 bases from J, the junction kept 11 bases outside the gene matches. In germline, CDR1 is LGHNT, CDR2 FRNRAP. The CDR3 coding sequence is TGTGCTAGTGGTTTCGACCCGACAGGGATCGGCACTGAAGCTTTCTTT. Translated, it gives CASGFDPTGIGTEAFF.

This clone was detected only once. V and J are TRBV19 and TRBJ2-7; D might be TRBD2 (5 bases). In germline, CDR1 is LNHDA, CDR2 SQIVND (reference sequence). The V end was cut by 7 bases, the J end by 3 bases, with 13 bases between. This CDR3 has 13 residues. The CDR3 nucleotides are TGTGCCAGTACCGACCGGGAAGGCTACGAGCAGTACTTC. It translates to CASTDREGYEQYF.

The sample holds one count of this clone. The V gene is TRBV7-2, the J gene TRBJ2-1; TRBD2 matches 8 bases. Trimming took 5 bases from V and 7 from J; bases not matched to a gene: 7. The CDR3 is 14 residues long. Germline CDR1 is SGHTA and CDR2 is FQGNSA. CDR3 nucleotides: TGTGCCAGCAGCCTAGGACTAGCCCAGAATGAGCAGTTCTTC. The encoded protein is CASSLGLAQNEQFF.

This clone was picked up one time. This chain joins TRBV19 and TRBJ2-3; tentatively, D is TRBD1 (5 bases). CDR1 LNHDA and CDR2 SQIVND come from the germline V gene (reference sequence). The CDR3 extends over 14 amino acids. Deletions cut 4 bases from V and 3 bases from J, with 11 bases between. The CDR3 DNA sequence: TGTGCCAGTAGTACAGCCAGGGTAACAGATACGCAGTATTTT. Its translation: CASSTARVTDTQYF.

V gene TRBV9 combines with J gene TRBJ1-3, with 8 bases matching TRBD1. CDR1 is SGDLS, CDR2 YYNGEE, per germline. V lost 3 bases to trimming and J lost 4 bases; unmatched junction nucleotides: 9. The CDR3 contains 16 residues. The CDR3 DNA reads as TGTGCCAGCAGCGGAACAGGGGGGTTTTCGGGAAACACCATATATTTT. Residues: CASSGTGGFSGNTIYF.

This chain uses TRBV4-3 with TRBJ2-1; D remains unclear. Trimming stripped 1 base from V and 5 bases from J, with 15 bases between. This CDR3 has 16 residues. Germline lookup yields CDR1 LGHNA and CDR2 YSLEER. CDR3 protein: CASSQGATLIHNEQFF. The CDR3 region has the DNA TGCGCCAGCAGCCAAGGGGCGACATTAATCCACAATGAGCAGTTCTTC.

The gene calls are TRBV7-2 and TRBJ2-2; TRBD1 is a possible D gene (6 bases). The CDR3 has 14 residues. Trimming pared 7 bases from V and 4 bases from J, leaving 13 bases between. Germline V gene sequence: CDR1 SGHTA, CDR2 FQGNSA. The CDR3 region is CASKTGIFTGELFF. CDR3 DNA: TGTGCCAGCAAAACAGGGATTTTCACCGGGGAGCTGTTTTTT.

This chain links TRBV25-1 with TRBJ2-5; 13 positions match TRBD2. The ends lost 2 bases at V and 5 bases at J; junction bases unmatched: 11. The CDR3 covers 18 residues. Germline CDR1 MGHDK, CDR2 SYGVNS. The CDR3 coding sequence is TGTGCCAGCAGTGAAAGGACTAGCGGGAGAGGTGACAGGGAGACCCAGTACTTC. Its protein product is CASSERTSGRGDRETQYF.

This clone was observed once. The chain carries TRBV20-1 and TRBJ1-5, with 12 bases that match TRBD1. CDR3 length: 15 residues. The V and J ends lost 3 bases and 5 bases, in that order; junction bases with no gene match: 5. CDR1 is DFQATT and CDR2 is SNEGSKA in the germline V gene (reference sequence). The CDR3 sequence: CSASIGTGGDQPQHF. CDR3 DNA sequence: TGCAGTGCTAGTATTGGGACAGGGGGCGATCAGCCCCAGCATTTT.

This clone occurred once. This chain uses TRBV28 with TRBJ2-6; no firm D call. Germline loops: CDR1 MDHEN, CDR2 SYDVKM. V was cut by 10 bases and J by 13 bases, with 20 bases left in between. The CDR3 is 13 residues long. The CDR3, as DNA: TGTGCCACCCTAAATGAAGTACGAGGAGTCCTGACTTTC. It specifies CATLNEVRGVLTF.

The rearrangement uses TRBV7-9 and TRBJ1-3, with D possibly matching TRBD1 (5 bases). CDR3 length: 15 amino acids. V lost 2 bases, J lost 3 bases, and 11 bases lay in between. Germline values: CDR1 SEHNR, CDR2 FQNEAQ (reference sequence). CDR3 in amino acids: CASSLRGFGGNTIYF. The CDR3 nucleotides are TGTGCCAGCAGCTTACGGGGGTTCGGTGGAAACACCATATATTTT.

The rearrangement uses TRBV28 and TRBJ2-6; 7 positions match TRBD1. V lost 6 bases to trimming and J lost 4 bases; unmatched junction nucleotides: 9. CDR3 length: 16 amino acids. The V gene's germline CDR1 is MDHEN and CDR2 SYDVKM. The CDR3 bases are TGTGCCAGCAGCTCTACAGGGGCGCGCGGGGCCAACGTCCTGACTTTC. Its translation: CASSSTGARGANVLTF.